The present T cell receptor beta chain was sequenced within a study of human T cells and chemical hapten exposure. Study-wide points: There were significantly more large CDR3 similarity clusters among expanded TCRs than among controls. TCRs exceeding a frequency of 1 in 1000 stayed unchanged under DPC sensitization.

Germline V gene data show CDR1 as LGHDT and CDR2 as YNNKEL (reference sequence). The CDR3 is 15 residues long. V was trimmed by 1 base and J by 2 bases, leaving 9 bases between them. Time point here: patch test 2, 6 weeks after DPC sensitization. The sample's treatment: therapeutic diphenylcyclopropenone sensitization with weekly scalp DPC. MiXCR was run by TCRdb on the RACE reads, yielding one entry per CDR3 protein. The data show 95,000 or so distinct CDR3 sequences, over 9.5% seen once. A note on this clonotype: The antigen remains unidentified.

This clonotype was sampled from a woman in her thirties or forties with alopecia areata. Some clones in this sample may be carry-over from other donors' samples. Specimen: whole blood, collected in connection with sensitization to the hapten diphenylcyclopropenone (DPC). The V call is TRBV3-1, the J call TRBJ2-1; tentatively, D is TRBD2 (6 bases). CDR3 coding DNA: TGTGCCAGCAGCCAAGGACTAGTGACCTACAATGAGCAGTTCTTC. Translated: CASSQGLVTYNEQFF.